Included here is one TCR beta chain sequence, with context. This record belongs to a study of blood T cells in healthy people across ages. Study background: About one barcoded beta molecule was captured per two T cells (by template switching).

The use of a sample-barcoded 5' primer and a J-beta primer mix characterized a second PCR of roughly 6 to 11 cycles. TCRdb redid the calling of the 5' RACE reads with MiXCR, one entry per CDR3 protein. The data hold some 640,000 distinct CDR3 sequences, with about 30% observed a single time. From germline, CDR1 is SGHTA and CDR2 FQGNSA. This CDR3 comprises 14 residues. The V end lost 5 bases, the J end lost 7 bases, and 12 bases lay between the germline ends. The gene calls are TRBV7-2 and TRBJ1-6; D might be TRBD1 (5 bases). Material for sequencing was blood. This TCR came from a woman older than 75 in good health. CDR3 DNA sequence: TGTGCCAGCAGCCCCCCAGGGACCAATTCACCCCTCCACTTT. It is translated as CASSPPGTNSPLHF.